The clone carrying this T cell receptor (beta chain) was seen more than once but under ten times. The CDR3 runs to 13 residues. Per germline, CDR1 SGHAT and CDR2 FQNNGV. Trimming pared 8 bases from V and 0 bases from J, leaving 8 bases between. Through a sample-barcoded 5' primer and a J-beta primer mix, a second PCR was run for about 7 to 12 cycles. Researchers report that each sample yielded at least 3 million CDR3-containing paired-end reads. In TCRdb, the 5' RACE reads were re-called with MiXCR into one record per CDR3 protein. The sample includes about 1.5 million distinct CDR3 sequences, around 39% seen only once; the top ten take roughly 8.2%. This sample was taken from a study of blood T cells in healthy people across ages. Study-wide background: About one barcoded TCR beta cDNA was captured per two T cells.

This chain joins TRBV11-2 and TRBJ2-4; D is undetermined. Material for sequencing was blood. This sequence originates from a woman aged 18 to 35 in good health. The chain's CDR3 is CASRAVAKNIQYF. CDR3 nucleotide sequence: TGTGCCAGCCGCGCGGTAGCCAAAAACATTCAGTACTTC.